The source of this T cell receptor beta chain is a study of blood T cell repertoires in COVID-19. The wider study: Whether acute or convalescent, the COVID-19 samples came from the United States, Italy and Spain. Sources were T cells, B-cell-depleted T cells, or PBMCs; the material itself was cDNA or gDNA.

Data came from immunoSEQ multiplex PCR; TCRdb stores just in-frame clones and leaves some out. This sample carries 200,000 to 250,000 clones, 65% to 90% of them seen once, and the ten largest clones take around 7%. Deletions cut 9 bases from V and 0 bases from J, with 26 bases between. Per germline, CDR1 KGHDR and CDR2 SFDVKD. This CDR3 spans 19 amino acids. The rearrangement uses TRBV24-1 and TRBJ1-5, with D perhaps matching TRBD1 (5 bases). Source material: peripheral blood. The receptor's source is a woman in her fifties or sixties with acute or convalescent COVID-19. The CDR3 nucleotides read TGTGCCACCCTCTGGGGGGGACGGGAACCAAAGTATAGCAATCAGCCCCAGCATTTT. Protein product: CATLWGGREPKYSNQPQHF.